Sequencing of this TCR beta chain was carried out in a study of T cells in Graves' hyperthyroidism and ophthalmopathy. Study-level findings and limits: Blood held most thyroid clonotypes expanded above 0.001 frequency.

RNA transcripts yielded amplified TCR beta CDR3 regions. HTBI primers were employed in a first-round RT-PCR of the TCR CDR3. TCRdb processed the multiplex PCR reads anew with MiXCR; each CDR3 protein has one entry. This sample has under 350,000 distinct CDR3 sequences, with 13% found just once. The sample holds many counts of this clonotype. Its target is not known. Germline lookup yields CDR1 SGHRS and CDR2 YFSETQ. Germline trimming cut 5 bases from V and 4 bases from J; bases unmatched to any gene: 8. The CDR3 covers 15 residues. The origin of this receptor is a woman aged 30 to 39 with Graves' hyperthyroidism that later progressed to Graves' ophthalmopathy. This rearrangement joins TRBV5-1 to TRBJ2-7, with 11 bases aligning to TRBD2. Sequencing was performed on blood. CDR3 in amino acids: CASRPLAGGMYEQYF. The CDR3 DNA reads TGCGCCAGCAGGCCTCTAGCGGGAGGTATGTACGAGCAGTACTTC. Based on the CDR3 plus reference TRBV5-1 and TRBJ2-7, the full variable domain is KAGVTQTPRYLIKTRGQQVTLSCSPISGHRSVSWYQQTPGQGLQFLFEYFSETQRNKGNFPGRFSGRQFSNSRSEMNVSTLELGDSALYLCASRPLAGGMYEQYFGPGTRLTVT.